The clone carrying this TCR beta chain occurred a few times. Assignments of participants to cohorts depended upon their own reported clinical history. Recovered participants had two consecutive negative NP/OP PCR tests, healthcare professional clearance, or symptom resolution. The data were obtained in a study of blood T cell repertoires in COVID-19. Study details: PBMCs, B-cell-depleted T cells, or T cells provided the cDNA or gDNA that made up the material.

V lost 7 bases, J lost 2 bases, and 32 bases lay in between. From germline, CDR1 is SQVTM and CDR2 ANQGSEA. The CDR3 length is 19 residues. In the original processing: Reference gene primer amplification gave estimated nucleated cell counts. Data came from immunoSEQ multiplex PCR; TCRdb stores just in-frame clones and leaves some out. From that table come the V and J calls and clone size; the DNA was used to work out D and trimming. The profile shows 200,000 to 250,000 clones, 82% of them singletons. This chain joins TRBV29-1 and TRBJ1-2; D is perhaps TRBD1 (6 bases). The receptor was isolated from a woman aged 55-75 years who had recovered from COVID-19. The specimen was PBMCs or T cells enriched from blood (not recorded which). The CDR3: CSAGGGYFGTKDKNYGYTF. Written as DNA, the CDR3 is TGCAGCGCTGGGGGTGGCTATTTCGGGACAAAGGACAAGAACTATGGCTACACCTTC.